This T cell receptor beta chain comes out of a study of CD8+ T cells in alopecia areata. Sequencing used cDNA as its template, made by extracting RNA and reverse transcribing it. Generated by immunoSEQ multiplex PCR, the TCRdb table keeps only in-frame clones and is missing some. The sample consists of 150,000 or so clones, around 58% of them appearing once. The sequence was obtained from a human donor with alopecia areata. Sequenced here: CD4+ T cells sorted from blood, sampled at week 0.

CDR3 loop: CASSPYPGQGVYEQYF. Written as DNA, the CDR3 is TGTGCCAGCTCACCATACCCCGGACAGGGGGTCTACGAGCAGTACTTC. The chain couples TRBV18 to TRBJ2-7, with TRBD1 matching 10 bases. From germline, CDR1 is KGHSH and CDR2 LQKENI. This CDR3 has 16 amino acids. J was trimmed by 3 bases and V by 2 bases; bases with no gene match: 7.